This TCR beta chain was sequenced for a study of cytomegalovirus exposure and HLA in healthy donors. As concerns this clone: Its antigen remains unidentified.

Study-wide findings and caveats: Productive rates of about 90% or about 30% were seen for most TCR beta V segments in an earlier analysis. The likely explanation for a cluster of highly shared sequence variants was sequencing artifact.

The study ran its PCR with 60 Vbeta and 13 Jbeta primers. This table comes from immunoSEQ multiplex PCR, and its TCRdb copy is limited to in-frame clones, with some not included. The sample lists approximately 190,000 clones; more than 75% were seen once. Sequenced: PBMCs. The receptor was derived from a man aged 35 to 55 in good health and CMV-seropositive.

The CDR3 sequence: CASSPDREWNEQYF. The DNA of the CDR3 is TGCGCCAGCAGCCCCGACAGGGAGTGGAACGAGCAGTACTTC. The chain couples TRBV5-1 to TRBJ2-7, with TRBD1 matching 7 bases. The germline V gene encodes CDR1 SGHRS and CDR2 YFSETQ. Losses at the gene ends were 4 bases for V and 5 bases for J; bases not matched to a gene: 9. The CDR3 contains 14 residues.